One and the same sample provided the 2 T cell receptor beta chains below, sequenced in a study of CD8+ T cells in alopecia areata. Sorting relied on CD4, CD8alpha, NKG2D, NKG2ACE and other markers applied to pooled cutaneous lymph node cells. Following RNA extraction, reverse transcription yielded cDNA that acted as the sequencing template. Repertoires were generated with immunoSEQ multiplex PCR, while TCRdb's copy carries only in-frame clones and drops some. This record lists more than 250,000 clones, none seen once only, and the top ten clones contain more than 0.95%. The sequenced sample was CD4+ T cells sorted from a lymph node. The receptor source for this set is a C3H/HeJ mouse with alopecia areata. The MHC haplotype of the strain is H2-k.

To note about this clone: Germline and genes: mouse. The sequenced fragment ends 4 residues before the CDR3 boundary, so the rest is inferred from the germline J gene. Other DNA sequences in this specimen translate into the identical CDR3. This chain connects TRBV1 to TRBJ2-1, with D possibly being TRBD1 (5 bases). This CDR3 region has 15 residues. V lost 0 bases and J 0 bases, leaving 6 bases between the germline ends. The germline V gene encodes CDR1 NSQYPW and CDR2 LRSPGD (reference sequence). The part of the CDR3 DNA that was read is TGCACCTGCAGTGCAGACAGGGATAACTATGCT. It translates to CTCSADRDNYA. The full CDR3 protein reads CTCSADRDNYAEQFF.

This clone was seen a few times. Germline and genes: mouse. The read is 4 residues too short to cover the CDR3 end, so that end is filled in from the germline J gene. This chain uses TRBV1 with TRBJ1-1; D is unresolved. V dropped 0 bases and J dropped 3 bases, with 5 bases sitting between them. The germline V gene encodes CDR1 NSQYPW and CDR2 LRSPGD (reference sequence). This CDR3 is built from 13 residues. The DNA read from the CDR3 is TGCACCTGCAGTGCAGATAAGGACACA. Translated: CTCSADKDT. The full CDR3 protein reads CTCSADKDTEVFF.